The 31 T cell receptor beta chains below all came from one sample that was sequenced in a study of vaccination effects on CD4 cells after COVID-19. After roughly ten days in culture, the CD4+ T cells were isolated. Two doses of BNT162b2 or mRNA-1273 vaccine were administered to participants. Repertoires were generated with immunoSEQ multiplex PCR, while TCRdb's copy carries only in-frame clones and drops some. The sample holds 72,000 or so clones; roughly 81% are singletons and the top ten take 2.2%. Their specific antigens are unknown. The input for sequencing was CD4+ T cells from PBMCs cultured without peptide, taken after COVID-19 vaccination. The receptors originated from a human donor who received a COVID-19 vaccine.

The chain recombines TRBV24-1 with TRBJ2-1; 13 bases fit TRBD2. This CDR3 region has 19 residues. The ends lost 4 bases at V and 0 bases at J; junction bases unmatched: 8. Per the germline V gene, CDR1 is KGHDR and CDR2 is SFDVKD. CDR3 DNA: TGTGCCACCAGTGACCCCGGACTAGCGGGGGTTAGCTCCTACAATGAGCAGTTCTTC. Protein product: CATSDPGLAGVSSYNEQFF.

The gene calls are TRBV6-4 and TRBJ2-2, with D possibly being TRBD1 (6 bases). This CDR3 is built from 14 residues. Trimming cost V 4 bases and J 4 bases, with 10 bases left between them. Germline loops: CDR1 MRHNA, CDR2 SNTAGT. DNA of the CDR3: TGTGCCAGCAGTGTGATAGGGGGCACCGGGGAGCTGTTTTTT. Amino acid sequence: CASSVIGGTGELFF.

The rearrangement links TRBV9 to TRBJ1-4; no definite D call. Trimming cost V 3 bases and J 1 base, with 7 bases left between them. The germline V gene has CDR1 SGDLS and CDR2 YYNGEE. The CDR3 consists of 14 residues. This chain's CDR3 is CASSATVTNEKLFF. CDR3 DNA sequence: TGTGCCAGCAGCGCGACGGTAACTAATGAAAAACTGTTTTTT.

The rearrangement links TRBV7-2 to TRBJ2-2; TRBD2 is a possible D gene (5 bases). With 5 bases removed from V and 6 bases from J, the gap between germline ends came to 13 bases. Per germline, CDR1 SGHTA and CDR2 FQGNSA. The CDR3 is 14 amino acids. The CDR3 region has the DNA TGTGCCAGCAGCCCGGGGTCCCCCGCCGGGGAGCTGTTTTTT. This sequence encodes CASSPGSPAGELFF. Together with reference TRBV7-2 and TRBJ2-2, the CDR3 gives the full variable domain: GAGVSQSPSNKVTEKGKDVELRCDPISGHTALYWYRQSLGQGLEFLIYFQGNSAPDKSGLPSDRFSAERTGGSVSTLTIQRTQQEDSAVYLCASSPGSPAGELFFGEGSRLTVL.

This rearrangement joins TRBV6-5 to TRBJ2-6; D remains unclear. Between the trimmed V and J ends, which lost 8 bases and 0 bases, there was a span of 8 bases. Germline V gene sequence: CDR1 MNHEY, CDR2 SVGAGI. The CDR3 extends over 14 amino acids. For the CDR3, the DNA is TGTGCCAGCCAAAGGAACTCTGGGGCCAACGTCCTGACTTTC. The encoded protein is CASQRNSGANVLTF.

In DNA form, the CDR3 reads TGTGCCAGCAGCTTAAACACAGGAGGCTTCTACGAGCAGTACGTC. This encodes CASSLNTGGFYEQYV. The chain is built from TRBV11-2 and TRBJ2-7, with D tentatively TRBD1 or TRBD2 (5 bases each). The germline V and J ends were trimmed by 2 bases and 3 bases, with 14 bases remaining between them. Germline V gene lookup returns CDR1 SGHAT and CDR2 FQNNGV. The CDR3 sequence is 15 residues long.

The CDR3, as DNA: TGCAGTGCTATCCCAGGGTTCGGCTACACCTTC. Encoded protein: CSAIPGFGYTF. The chain links TRBV20-1 to TRBJ1-2, with D perhaps matching TRBD1 (5 bases). The CDR3 extends over 11 amino acids. Germline-derived CDR1 and CDR2 are DFQATT and SNEGSKA (reference sequence). V lost 4 bases and J lost 8, with 11 bases in between.

The genes are TRBV6-5 and TRBJ1-1, with D tentatively TRBD1 (6 bases). V was pared by 0 bases and J by 3 bases, with 11 bases between. Germline CDR1 and CDR2: MNHEY and SVGAGI. This CDR3 is built from 15 residues. CDR3 in amino acids: CASSYSPQGDTEAFF. CDR3 DNA sequence: TGTGCCAGCAGTTACTCCCCACAGGGAGACACTGAAGCTTTCTTT.

The rearrangement links TRBV3-1 (or the pseudogene TRBV3-2) to TRBJ1-1; D unclear. There are 14 residues in the CDR3. V gave up 0 bases and J gave up 5 bases, with 10 bases separating them. Germline V CDR1 and CDR2: LGHDT, YNNKEL (reference sequence). CDR3 bases: TGTGCCAGCAGCCAAGAAACGACGGGGACTGAAGCTTTCTTT. Translated, it gives CASSQETTGTEAFF.

The chain carries TRBV7-2 and TRBJ1-2, with TRBD1 matching over 7 bases. CDR3 length: 17 residues. The V and J ends lost 4 bases and 2 bases, in that order; junction bases with no gene match: 13. Germline CDR1 SGHTA, CDR2 FQGNSA. The CDR3 DNA reads as TGTGCCAGCAGCTCAGCGGACAGGTGGTTCCTAAACTATGGCTACACCTTC. Its protein product is CASSSADRWFLNYGYTF.

The V call is TRBV5-1, the J call TRBJ1-1, with D uncertain. Trimming stripped 0 bases from V and 3 bases from J, with 9 bases between. CDR1 and CDR2 from the germline V gene are SGHRS and YFSETQ. This CDR3 is built from 14 residues. Here the CDR3 DNA reads TGCGCCAGCAGCTTGGAGCAGGAGCACACTGAAGCTTTCTTT. Its protein product is CASSLEQEHTEAFF.

This clone was observed a handful of times. V is TRBV14 and J is TRBJ1-6; D may be TRBD1 (5 bases). Per germline, CDR1 SGHDN and CDR2 FVKESK. Trimming took off 2 bases at V and 8 bases at J, with 13 bases between the two ends. CDR3 length equals 15 residues. CDR3 nucleotide sequence: TGTGCCAGCAGCCAACAGGGTTGGGGATATTCACCCCTCCACTTT. Its protein is CASSQQGWGYSPLHF.

This clone was counted a few times. The chain carries TRBV5-1 and TRBJ1-3, with D hard to call. Germline V gene data show CDR1 as SGHRS and CDR2 as YFSETQ. V gave up 4 bases and J gave up 4 bases, with 9 bases separating them. The length of the CDR3 is 13 residues. CDR3 residues: CASSKSEGNTIYF. The CDR3 region has the DNA TGCGCCAGCAGCAAATCTGAAGGAAACACCATATATTTT.

The chain has TRBV15 and TRBJ2-3; 9 bases align to TRBD2. Per the germline V gene, CDR1 is LNHNV and CDR2 is YYDKDF (reference sequence). The CDR3 is 13 residues long. V was pared by 7 bases and J by 3 bases, with 2 bases of the junction left unmatched. The chain's CDR3 is CATMAGGTDTQYF. The CDR3 coding sequence is TGTGCCACCATGGCGGGGGGGACAGATACGCAGTATTTT.

J is TRBJ1-1 and V is TRBV7-9, with D possibly being TRBD1 (6 bases). Germline lookup yields CDR1 SEHNR and CDR2 FQNEAQ (reference sequence). The CDR3 has 17 residues. Between the trimmed V and J ends, which lost 5 bases and 1 base, there was a span of 20 bases. CDR3 amino acids: CASSPRVGAAPNTEAFF. The CDR3 DNA is TGTGCCAGCAGCCCACGCGTGGGGGCAGCTCCGAACACTGAAGCTTTCTTT.

This chain uses TRBV18 with TRBJ1-5, with a weak D call TRBD1 (5 bases). Germline CDR1 and CDR2: KGHSH and LQKENI. Trimming cost V 2 bases and J 4 bases, with 9 bases left between them. This CDR3 has 14 amino acids. DNA for the CDR3: TGTGCCAGCTCACCATACCAGGGTAATCAGCCCCAGCATTTT. Translation gives CASSPYQGNQPQHF. Full variable domain (outside the CDR3, taken from reference TRBV18 and TRBJ1-5): NAGVMQNPRHLVRRRGQEARLRCSPMKGHSHVYWYRQLPEEGLKFMVYLQKENIIDESGMPKERFSAEFPKEGPSILRIQQVVRGDSAAYFCASSPYQGNQPQHFGDGTRLSIL.

The chain couples TRBV21-1 to TRBJ2-3; whether TRBD1, the table's D call, matches the DNA was not checked. TRBV21-1 is a known pseudogene. This CDR3 has 15 amino acids. This CDR3 reads CASSKGDRVRDTQYF. The CDR3 nucleotides read TGTGCCAGCAGCAAAGGAGACAGGGTAAGAGATACGCAGTATTTT.

V usage is TRBV7-2 and J usage is TRBJ2-5, with 7 positions matching TRBD2. The germline V gene encodes CDR1 SGHTA and CDR2 FQGNSA. This CDR3 has 15 residues. The trim removed 3 bases at V and 2 bases at J, leaving 6 bases unmatched. CDR3 in DNA: TGTGCCAGCAGCTTGATGGTGGGGGGGCAAGAGACCCAGTACTTC. Translating gives CASSLMVGGQETQYF. The complete variable domain, with remaining parts taken from reference TRBV7-2 and TRBJ2-5, reads GAGVSQSPSNKVTEKGKDVELRCDPISGHTALYWYRQSLGQGLEFLIYFQGNSAPDKSGLPSDRFSAERTGGSVSTLTIQRTQQEDSAVYLCASSLMVGGQETQYFGPGTRLLVL.

This chain uses TRBV5-1 with TRBJ1-2, with a possible D match to TRBD1 (6 bases). Trimming took off 8 bases at V and 3 bases at J, with 14 bases between the two ends. The CDR3 consists of 13 residues. Looked up from germline, CDR1 is SGHRS and CDR2 is YFSETQ. The DNA of the CDR3 is TGCGCCAGTAGGACAGCCACAGACTATGGCTACACCTTC. Its protein product is CASRTATDYGYTF. Variable domain in full (rest from reference TRBV5-1 and TRBJ1-2): KAGVTQTPRYLIKTRGQQVTLSCSPISGHRSVSWYQQTPGQGLQFLFEYFSETQRNKGNFPGRFSGRQFSNSRSEMNVSTLELGDSALYLCASRTATDYGYTFGSGTRLTVV.

This clone was counted a few times. This chain links TRBV7-2 with TRBJ2-2; 12 bases agree with TRBD2. Trimming at V came to 1 base and at J to 3 bases, leaving 3 bases not matched to a gene. CDR1 is SGHTA and CDR2 is FQGNSA in the germline V gene. The CDR3 length is 17 residues. As DNA, the CDR3 is TGTGCCAGCAGCTTAGACCTAGCGGGGGGGTACACCGGGGAGCTGTTTTTT. Protein: CASSLDLAGGYTGELFF.

V usage is TRBV5-1 and J usage is TRBJ1-5, with TRBD1 matching over 7 bases. Germline lookup yields CDR1 SGHRS and CDR2 YFSETQ. The CDR3 runs to 15 residues. V was pared by 4 bases and J by 0 bases, with 4 bases of the junction left unmatched. CDR3 residues: CASSTGTDSNQPQHF. As DNA, the CDR3 is TGCGCCAGCAGCACCGGGACAGATAGCAATCAGCCCCAGCATTTT.

The chain employs TRBV5-6 and TRBJ2-7; 7 nucleotides line up with TRBD1. V gave up 4 bases and J gave up 2 bases; unmatched junction bases: 6. Looked up from germline, CDR1 is SGHDT and CDR2 is YYEEEE. The CDR3 contains 14 residues. CDR3 sequence: CASSQGQAPYEQYV. The CDR3 coding sequence is TGTGCCAGCAGCCAAGGACAGGCTCCCTACGAGCAGTACGTC.

This clone was seen once. The rearrangement joins TRBV24-1 to TRBJ2-7, with D tentatively TRBD1 (5 bases). The V end lost 9 bases, the J end lost 3 bases, and 17 bases lay between the germline ends. This CDR3 spans 14 amino acids. Germline CDR1 KGHDR, CDR2 SFDVKD. CDR3 sequence: CATPRPPGLYEQYV. The DNA of the CDR3 is TGTGCCACCCCCCGTCCCCCAGGGCTCTACGAGCAGTACGTC.

V and J are TRBV11-3 and TRBJ1-5; 8 bases align to TRBD1. V lost 1 base and J lost 2; bases outside the gene matches: 13. Germline CDR1 is SGHNT and CDR2 is YENEEA. CDR3 length: 19 residues. This CDR3 reads CASSLGTGQGKDGNQPQHF. The CDR3 DNA reads TGTGCCAGCAGCTTAGGGACAGGACAGGGTAAGGATGGCAATCAGCCCCAGCATTTT.

This clone was detected only a few times. The genes are TRBV28 and TRBJ1-6; no reliable D call. V was pared by 2 bases and J by 10 bases, with 9 bases between. This CDR3 comprises 13 residues. Looked up from germline, CDR1 is MDHEN and CDR2 is SYDVKM. Here the CDR3 reads CASSLVDVSPLHF. The CDR3, as DNA: TGTGCCAGCAGTTTAGTGGACGTATCACCCCTCCACTTT.

The chain has TRBV5-1 and TRBJ1-5, with D tentatively TRBD1 (5 bases). Trimming took off 4 bases at V and 2 bases at J, with 13 bases between the two ends. The CDR3 sequence is 15 residues long. Germline CDR1 SGHRS, CDR2 YFSETQ. The CDR3 protein is CASSLLGLGNQPQHF. The CDR3, as DNA: TGCGCCAGCAGCCTGTTGGGACTCGGCAATCAGCCCCAGCATTTT.

The chain carries TRBV9 and TRBJ2-3, with TRBD1 as a possible D gene (6 bases). The CDR3 extends over 15 amino acids. CDR1 is SGDLS and CDR2 is YYNGEE in the germline V gene. Deletions cut 0 bases from V and 1 base from J, with 9 bases between. In DNA, the CDR3 is TGTGCCAGCAGCGTAGTCGGACAGCGCACAGATACGCAGTATTTT. It encodes CASSVVGQRTDTQYF.

The chain couples TRBV29-1 to TRBJ2-1; D perhaps matches TRBD2 (5 bases). The germline gives CDR1 SQVTM, CDR2 ANQGSEA. The CDR3 sequence is 12 residues long. The ends were cut back, 6 bases at V and 10 bases at J, with 16 bases in the middle. The CDR3 DNA is TGCAGCGTGGGAGCCAGTGTTCGAGAGCAGTTCTTC. This gives the protein CSVGASVREQFF.

The V and J genes are TRBV24-1 and TRBJ1-2, with D perhaps matching TRBD1 (5 bases). V was trimmed by 1 base and J by 4 bases, leaving 12 bases between them. In germline, CDR1 is KGHDR, CDR2 SFDVKD. The CDR3 consists of 15 residues. In DNA form, the CDR3 reads TGTGCCACCAGTGATTTTCCGGGGGGGATCTATGGCTACACCTTC. Its protein product is CATSDFPGGIYGYTF.

The rearrangement joins TRBV28 to TRBJ2-7; 7 bases are shared with TRBD1. The trim removed 5 bases at V and 4 bases at J, leaving 5 bases unmatched. The CDR3 sequence is 13 residues long. The germline V gene has CDR1 MDHEN and CDR2 SYDVKM. As DNA, the CDR3 is TGTGCCAGCAGTCCGGGACAGATTTACGAGCAGTACGTC. Encoded protein: CASSPGQIYEQYV.

This chain joins TRBV11-3 and TRBJ2-3; D perhaps matches TRBD2 (6 bases). V lost 1 base, J lost 4 bases, and 9 bases lay in between. The CDR3 spans 14 residues. Germline V lookup: CDR1 SGHNT, CDR2 YENEEA. The CDR3 spells CASSLGLEADTQYF. For the CDR3, the DNA is TGTGCCAGCAGCTTAGGACTAGAAGCAGATACGCAGTATTTT.